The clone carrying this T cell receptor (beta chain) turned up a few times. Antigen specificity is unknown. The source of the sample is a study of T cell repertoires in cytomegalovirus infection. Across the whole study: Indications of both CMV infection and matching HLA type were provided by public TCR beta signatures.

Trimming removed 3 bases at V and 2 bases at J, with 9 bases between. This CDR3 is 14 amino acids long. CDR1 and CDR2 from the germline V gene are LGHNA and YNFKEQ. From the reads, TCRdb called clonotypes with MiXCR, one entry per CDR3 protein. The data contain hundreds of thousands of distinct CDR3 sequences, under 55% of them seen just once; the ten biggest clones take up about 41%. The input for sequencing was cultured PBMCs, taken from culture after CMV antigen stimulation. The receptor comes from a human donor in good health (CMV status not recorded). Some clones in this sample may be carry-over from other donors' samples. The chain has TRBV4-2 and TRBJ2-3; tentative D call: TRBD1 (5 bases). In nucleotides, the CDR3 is TGTGCCAGCAGCCATAGGGGCGCCACAGATACGCAGTATTTT. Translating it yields CASSHRGATDTQYF.